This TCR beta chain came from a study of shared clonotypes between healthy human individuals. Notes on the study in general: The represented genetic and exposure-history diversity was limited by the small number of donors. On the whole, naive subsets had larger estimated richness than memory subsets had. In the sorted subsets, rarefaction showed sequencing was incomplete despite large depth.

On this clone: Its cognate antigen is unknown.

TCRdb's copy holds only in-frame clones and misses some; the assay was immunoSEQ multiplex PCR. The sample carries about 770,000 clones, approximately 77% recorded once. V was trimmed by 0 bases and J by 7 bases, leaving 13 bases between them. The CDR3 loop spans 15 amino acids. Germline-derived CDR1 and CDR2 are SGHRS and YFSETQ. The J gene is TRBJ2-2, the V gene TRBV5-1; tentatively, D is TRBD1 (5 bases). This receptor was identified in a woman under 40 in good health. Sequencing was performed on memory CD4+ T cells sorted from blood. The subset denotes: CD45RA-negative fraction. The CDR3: CASSLGNTGSGELFF. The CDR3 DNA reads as TGCGCCAGCAGCTTGGGCAATACAGGTAGCGGGGAGCTGTTTTTT.